The sequence of this TCR beta chain was determined in a study of early stage breast cancer tumors. Blood replicates held 0.5 ug DNA, tumor or normal breast about 1.5 ug, two each. Method: immunoSEQ multiplex PCR; TCRdb's copy keeps in-frame clones and lacks some. Here the sample spans tens of thousands of clones, approximately 90% being singletons. Study-wide results and caveats: In 14 of 16 patients, blood comparison separated tumor from normal breast. Commonly generated sequences made up most enriched TCRB sequences shared between patients.

For this clone: Its antigen remains unknown.

CDR3 length: 17 amino acids. After removal of 4 bases from V and 0 bases from J, the junction contained 10 bases not matched to a gene. Germline lookup yields CDR1 SGHDN and CDR2 FVKESK. The sample was blood. The source of this sequence is a person in their 70s with breast cancer. This chain uses TRBV14 with TRBJ2-7, with TRBD1 matching 9 bases. DNA of the CDR3: TGTGCCAGCAGCCCGATTTCCGGACAGGGGTACTCCTACGAGCAGTACTTC. It is translated as CASSPISGQGYSYEQYF.